What follows are 8 T cell receptor beta chains derived from one specimen sequenced in a study of T cells in Graves' hyperthyroidism and ophthalmopathy. Using RNA transcripts as the source, TCR beta CDR3 regions were amplified. Researchers ran a first-round RT-PCR on the TCR CDR3 using the HTBI primer set. TCRdb independently ran MiXCR on the multiplex PCR reads; one entry per CDR3 protein. The sample contains hundreds of thousands of distinct CDR3 sequences, roughly 14% of which appear only once. Sequenced input: blood. The receptors come from a woman aged 35 to 49 with Graves' ophthalmopathy.

This clonotype was observed many times. The V and J genes are TRBV7-3 and TRBJ2-5; 7 bases fit TRBD2. Germline assignment: CDR1 SGHTA and CDR2 FQGTGA. V was pared by 4 bases and J by 4 bases, with 3 bases of the junction left unmatched. CDR3 length: 13 amino acids. CDR3 in amino acids: CASSSVAGETQYF. In DNA form, the CDR3 reads TGTGCCAGCAGCTCTGTAGCGGGAGAGACCCAGTACTTC.

This clonotype has only one observation. The rearrangement uses TRBV6-1 and TRBJ1-2; weak D call: TRBD1 (6 bases). CDR1 is MNHNS, CDR2 SASEGT, per germline. The CDR3 is 16 residues long. V lost 6 bases, J lost 3 bases, and 20 bases lay in between. CDR3 loop: CASSPRQAANDYGYTF. The CDR3 DNA reads as TGTGCCAGCAGCCCTCGACAGGCCGCGAATGACTATGGCTACACCTTC.

This clonotype was recorded many times. The V gene is TRBV7-2, the J gene TRBJ2-7; either TRBD1 or TRBD2 may fit D (5 bases each). The CDR3 is made up of 16 amino acids. Per the germline V gene, CDR1 is SGHTA and CDR2 is FQGNSA. The ends were cut back, 2 bases at V and 6 bases at J, with 20 bases in the middle. CDR3 protein: CASSLSSGPQSGEQYF. For the CDR3, the DNA is TGTGCCAGCAGCTTATCATCGGGACCCCAGTCGGGCGAGCAGTACTTC. Combining the CDR3 with reference TRBV7-2 and TRBJ2-7 gives the whole variable domain GAGVSQSPSNKVTEKGKDVELRCDPISGHTALYWYRQSLGQGLEFLIYFQGNSAPDKSGLPSDRFSAERTGGSVSTLTIQRTQQEDSAVYLCASSLSSGPQSGEQYFGPGTRLTVT.

This clonotype was seen at least ten times. This sequence joins TRBV3-1 and TRBJ1-2, with a tentative D call TRBD1 (5 bases). The CDR3 is 13 residues long. V lost 4 bases and J lost 2, with 8 bases in between. Per the germline V gene, CDR1 is LGHDT and CDR2 is YNNKEL (reference sequence). CDR3 sequence reads: CASSRGVNYGYTF. Here the CDR3 DNA reads TGTGCCAGCAGCCGGGGGGTGAACTATGGCTACACCTTC.

Ten or more counts support this clonotype. Without the conserved terminal phenylalanine or tryptophan, this CDR3 likely stems from a read error. This chain uses TRBV24-1 with TRBJ1-2, with D hard to call. Germline V CDR1 and CDR2: KGHDR, SFDVKD. This CDR3 is 13 amino acids long. Written as DNA, the CDR3 is TGTGCCTCCAGTGATGATAACAACTATGGCTACACCCTC. Residues: CASSDDNNYGYTL.

In its sample, this clonotype was seen a few times. The rearrangement joins TRBV7-2 to TRBJ2-7; no definite D call. Looked up from germline, CDR1 is SGHTA and CDR2 is FQGNSA. The CDR3 loop spans 14 amino acids. V was shortened by 3 bases and J by 5 bases, with 14 bases between the two germline ends. CDR3 nucleotide sequence: TGTGCCAGCAGCTTGTCCTTTGGGCCAAACGAGCAGTACTTC. It is translated as CASSLSFGPNEQYF.

This clonotype has ten or more counts. V is TRBV11-3 and J is TRBJ1-1; D not certain. The CDR3 covers 15 residues. Germline loops: CDR1 SGHNT, CDR2 YENEEA. V lost 2 bases to trimming and J lost 2 bases, with 12 bases between them. The CDR3 sequence: CASSLLAEYNTEAFF. CDR3 coding DNA: TGTGCCAGCAGCTTACTAGCAGAATATAACACTGAAGCTTTCTTT.

This clonotype occurred many times. This chain uses TRBV5-1 with TRBJ1-5; a possible D gene is TRBD1 (6 bases). Germline assignment: CDR1 SGHRS and CDR2 YFSETQ. There are 14 residues in the CDR3. V was trimmed by 4 bases and J by 7 bases, leaving 15 bases between them. The CDR3 loop is CASSPTGLGQPQHF. The DNA of the CDR3 is TGCGCCAGCAGCCCGACAGGTCTAGGGCAGCCCCAGCATTTT.